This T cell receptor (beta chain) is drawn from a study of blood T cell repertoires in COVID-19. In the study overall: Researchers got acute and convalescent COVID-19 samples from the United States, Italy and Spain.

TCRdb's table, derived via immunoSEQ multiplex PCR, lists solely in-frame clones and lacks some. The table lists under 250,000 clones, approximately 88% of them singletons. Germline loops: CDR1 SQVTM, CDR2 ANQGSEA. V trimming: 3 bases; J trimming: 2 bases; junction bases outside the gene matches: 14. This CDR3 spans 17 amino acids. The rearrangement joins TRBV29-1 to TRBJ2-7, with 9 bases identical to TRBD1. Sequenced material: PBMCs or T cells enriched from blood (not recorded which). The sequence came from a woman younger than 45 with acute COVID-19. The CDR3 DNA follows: TGCAGCGTTGAGGATTGGACAGGGGTACTAGGGACCTACGAGCAGTACTTC. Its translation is CSVEDWTGVLGTYEQYF.